The clone carrying this TCR beta chain was seen a few times. Antigen specificity is unknown. The data belong to a study of T-cell reconstitution after alpha-beta-depleted transplantation in children. Study results and limitations: By about two months after transplant, alpha-beta T cells reportedly arose from several hundred graft clones that had expanded. A year post-transplant, T-cell counts and diversity derived mostly from newly produced T cells.

Unique molecular identifiers were incorporated when the TCRbeta library was constructed. TCRdb re-derived calls from the PCR reads in MiXCR, one entry per CDR3 protein. The sample shows 580,000 or so distinct CDR3 sequences, 23% of them seen only once. There are 14 residues in the CDR3. Germline V gene data show CDR1 as SGHNT and CDR2 as YENEEA. V lost 5 bases, J lost 3 bases, and 7 bases stayed unmatched. This chain joins TRBV11-3 and TRBJ2-7, with 7 bases matching TRBD1. This TCR came from a boy in the first two years of life who had a stem cell transplant for acute myeloid leukemia, so the T cells may come from the graft donor. The input for sequencing was PBMCs, mostly from graft donor cells, taken 360 days after TCRalphabeta/CD19-depleted stem cell transplant. The CDR3 bases are TGTGCCAGCAGCCCCCGGACAGGCTACTACGAGCAGTACTTC. It yields the protein CASSPRTGYYEQYF.